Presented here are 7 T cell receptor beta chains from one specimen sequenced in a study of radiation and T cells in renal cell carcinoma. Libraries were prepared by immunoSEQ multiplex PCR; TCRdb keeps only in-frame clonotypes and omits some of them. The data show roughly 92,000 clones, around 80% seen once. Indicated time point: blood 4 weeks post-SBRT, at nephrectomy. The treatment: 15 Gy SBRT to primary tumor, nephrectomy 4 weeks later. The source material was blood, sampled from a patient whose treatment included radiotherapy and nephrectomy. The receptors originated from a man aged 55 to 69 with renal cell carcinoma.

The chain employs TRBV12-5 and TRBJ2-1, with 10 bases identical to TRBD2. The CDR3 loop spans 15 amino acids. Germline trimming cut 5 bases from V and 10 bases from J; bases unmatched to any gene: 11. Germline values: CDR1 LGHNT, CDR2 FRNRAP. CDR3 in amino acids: CASGRALAGEGEQFF. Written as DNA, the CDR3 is TGTGCTAGTGGTCGGGCCCTAGCGGGAGAGGGAGAGCAGTTCTTC.

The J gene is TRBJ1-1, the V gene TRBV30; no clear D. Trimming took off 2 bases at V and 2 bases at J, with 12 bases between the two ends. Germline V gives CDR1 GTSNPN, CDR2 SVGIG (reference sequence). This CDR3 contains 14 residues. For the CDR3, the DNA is TGTGCCTGGAGTTCATTAGGGTTTAACACTGAAGCTTTCTTT. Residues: CAWSSLGFNTEAFF.

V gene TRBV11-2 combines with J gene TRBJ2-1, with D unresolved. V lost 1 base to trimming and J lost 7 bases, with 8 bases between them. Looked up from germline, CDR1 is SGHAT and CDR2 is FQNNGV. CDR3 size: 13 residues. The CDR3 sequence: CASSLGPWNEQFF. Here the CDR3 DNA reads TGTGCCAGCAGCTTAGGACCCTGGAATGAGCAGTTCTTC. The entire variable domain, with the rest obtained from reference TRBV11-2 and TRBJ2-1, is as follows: EAGVAQSPRYKIIEKRQSVAFWCNPISGHATLYWYQQILGQGPKLLIQFQNNGVVDDSQLPKDRFSAERLKGVDSTLKIQPAKLEDSAVYLCASSLGPWNEQFFGPGTRLTVL.

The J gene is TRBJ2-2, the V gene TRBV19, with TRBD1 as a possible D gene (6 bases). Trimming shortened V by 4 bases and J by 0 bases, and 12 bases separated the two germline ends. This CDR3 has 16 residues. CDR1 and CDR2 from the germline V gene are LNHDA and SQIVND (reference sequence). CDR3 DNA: TGTGCCAGTAGTAACAGGGTCGGCGCGAACACCGGGGAGCTGTTTTTT. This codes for CASSNRVGANTGELFF.

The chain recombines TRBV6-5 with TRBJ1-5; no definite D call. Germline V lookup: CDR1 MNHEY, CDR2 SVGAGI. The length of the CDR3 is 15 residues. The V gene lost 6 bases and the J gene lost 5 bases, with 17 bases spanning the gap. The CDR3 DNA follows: TGTGCCAGCAGCTCAGTCCCACTTGGGGATCAGCCCCAGCATTTT. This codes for CASSSVPLGDQPQHF.

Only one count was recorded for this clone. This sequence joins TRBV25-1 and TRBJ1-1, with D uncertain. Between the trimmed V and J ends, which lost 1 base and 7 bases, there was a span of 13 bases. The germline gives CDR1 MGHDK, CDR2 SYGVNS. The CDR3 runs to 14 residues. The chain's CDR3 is CASSESGHFGEAFF. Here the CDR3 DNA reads TGTGCCAGCAGTGAATCTGGTCATTTTGGTGAAGCTTTCTTT.

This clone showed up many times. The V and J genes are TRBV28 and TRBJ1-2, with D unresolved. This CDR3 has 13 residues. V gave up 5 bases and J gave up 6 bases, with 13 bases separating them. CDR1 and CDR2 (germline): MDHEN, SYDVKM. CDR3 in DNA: TGTGCCAGCAGTGCAAGAATACGAGATGGCTACACCTTC. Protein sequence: CASSARIRDGYTF.